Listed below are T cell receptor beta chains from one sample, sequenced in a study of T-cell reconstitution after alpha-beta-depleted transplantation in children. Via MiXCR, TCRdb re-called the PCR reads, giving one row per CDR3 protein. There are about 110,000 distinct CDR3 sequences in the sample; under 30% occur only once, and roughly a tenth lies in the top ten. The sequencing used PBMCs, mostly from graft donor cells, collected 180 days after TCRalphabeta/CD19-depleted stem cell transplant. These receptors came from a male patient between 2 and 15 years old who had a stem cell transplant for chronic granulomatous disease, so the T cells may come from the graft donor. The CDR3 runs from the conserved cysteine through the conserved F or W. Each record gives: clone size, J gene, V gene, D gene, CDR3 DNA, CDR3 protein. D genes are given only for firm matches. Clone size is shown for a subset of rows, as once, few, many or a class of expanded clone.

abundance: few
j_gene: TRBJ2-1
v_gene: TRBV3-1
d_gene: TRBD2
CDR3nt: TGTGCCACCTGCCAGACGACTAGCGGGGGGGCTTTGAATGAGCAGTTCTTC
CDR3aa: CATCQTTSGGALNEQFF

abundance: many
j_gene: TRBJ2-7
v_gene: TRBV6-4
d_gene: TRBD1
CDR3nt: TGTGCCAGCAGTCTACAGGGGGCGCGTCACGAGCAGTACTTC
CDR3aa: CASSLQGARHEQYF

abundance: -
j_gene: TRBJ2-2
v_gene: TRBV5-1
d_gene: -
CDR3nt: TGCGCCAGCAGCTTGTTTTTAGTCACCCTAACACCGGGGGAGCTGTTTTTT
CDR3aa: CASSLFLVTLTPGELFF

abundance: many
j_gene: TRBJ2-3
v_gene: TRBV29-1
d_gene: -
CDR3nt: TGCAGCGCACTAAGGACGGACACAGATACGCAGTATTTT
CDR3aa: CSALRTDTDTQYF

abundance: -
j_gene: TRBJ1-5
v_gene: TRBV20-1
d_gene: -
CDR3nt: TGCAGTGCTAGGCAGGGAAACGGCAATCAGCCCCAGCATTTT
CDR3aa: CSARQGNGNQPQHF

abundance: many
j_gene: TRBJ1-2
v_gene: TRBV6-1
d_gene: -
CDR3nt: TGTGCCAGCAGAAACAGGGCCGGCTATGGCTACACCTTC
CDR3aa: CASRNRAGYGYTF

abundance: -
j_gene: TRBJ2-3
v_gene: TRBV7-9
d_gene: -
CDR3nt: TGTGCCAGCAGCTTAGAATTGGAGCGGCTCTACACAGATACGCAGTATTTT
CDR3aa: CASSLELERLYTDTQYF

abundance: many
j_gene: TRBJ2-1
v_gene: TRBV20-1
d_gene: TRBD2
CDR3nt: TGCAGTGCTAGAGATTGGAGCGGGGATAACAATGAGCAGTTCTTC
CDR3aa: CSARDWSGDNNEQFF

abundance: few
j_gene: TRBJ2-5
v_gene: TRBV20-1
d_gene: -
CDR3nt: TGCAGTGCTTCCGACTATGGGACGGTTCGACCCAAGGAGACCCAGTACTTC
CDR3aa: CSASDYGTVRPKETQYF

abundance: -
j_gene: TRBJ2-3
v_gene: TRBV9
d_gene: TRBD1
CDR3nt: TGTGCCAGCAGCCCACCACCGGGACAGGGCACAGATACGCAGTATTTT
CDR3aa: CASSPPPGQGTDTQYF

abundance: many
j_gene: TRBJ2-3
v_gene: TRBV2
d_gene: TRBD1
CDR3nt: TGTGCCAGCAGCGTTACAGGGGGCAACGATACGCAGTATTTT
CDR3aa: CASSVTGGNDTQYF

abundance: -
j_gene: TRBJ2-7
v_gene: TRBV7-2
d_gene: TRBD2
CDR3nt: TGTGCCAGCAGCCCCCTTGGTCTAGCGGGAGACCTCGAGCAGTACTTC
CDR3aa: CASSPLGLAGDLEQYF

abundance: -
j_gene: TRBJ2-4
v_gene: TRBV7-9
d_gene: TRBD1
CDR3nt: TGTGCCAGCAGCTCTTCACCGGGACAGTACGAAAACATTCAGTACTTC
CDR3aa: CASSSSPGQYENIQYF

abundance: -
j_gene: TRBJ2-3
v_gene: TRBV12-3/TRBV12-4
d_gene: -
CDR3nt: TGTGCCAGCAGTCCTTCTGCGGGAAGCACAGATACGCAGTATTTT
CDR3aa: CASSPSAGSTDTQYF

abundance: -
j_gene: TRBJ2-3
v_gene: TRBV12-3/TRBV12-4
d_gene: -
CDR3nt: TGTGCCAGCAGTGTACTAGAGTCGGATACGCAGTATTTT
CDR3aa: CASSVLESDTQYF

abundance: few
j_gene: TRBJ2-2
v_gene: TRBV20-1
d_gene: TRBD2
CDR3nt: TGCAGTGCTAGTCCACTAGCGGGTCTCGACACCGGGGAGCTGTTTTTT
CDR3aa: CSASPLAGLDTGELFF

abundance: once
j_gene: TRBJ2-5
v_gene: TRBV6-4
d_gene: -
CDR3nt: TGTGCCAGCATGGATTATGGGGGCGCCCCCCAAGAGACCCAGTACTTC
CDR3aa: CASMDYGGAPQETQYF

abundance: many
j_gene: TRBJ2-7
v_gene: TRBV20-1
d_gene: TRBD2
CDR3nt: TGCAGTGCAACGACTAGCGGGAGCTACGAGCAGTACTTC
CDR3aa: CSATTSGSYEQYF

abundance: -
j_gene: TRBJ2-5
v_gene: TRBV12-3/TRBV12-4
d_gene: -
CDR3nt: TGTGCCAGCAGCCGCGAAGTAGGGCAGATGGAGACCCAGTACTTC
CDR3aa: CASSREVGQMETQYF

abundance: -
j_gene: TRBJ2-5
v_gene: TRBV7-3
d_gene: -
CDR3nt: TGTGCCAGCAGCTTACACAGGGACGAGACCCAGTACTTC
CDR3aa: CASSLHRDETQYF

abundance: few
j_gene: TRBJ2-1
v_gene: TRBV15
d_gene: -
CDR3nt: TGTGCCACCAGCTTAGGAGGTACTACCAATGAGCAGTTCTTC
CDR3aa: CATSLGGTTNEQFF

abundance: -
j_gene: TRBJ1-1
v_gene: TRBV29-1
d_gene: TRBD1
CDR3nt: TGCAGCGTTGGGGACAGGGCCACTGAAGCTTTCTTT
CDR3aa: CSVGDRATEAFF

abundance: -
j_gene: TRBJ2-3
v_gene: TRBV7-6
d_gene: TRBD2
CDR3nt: TGTGCCAGCAGCTTAGGAGCGGGAGCAGATACGCAGTATTTT
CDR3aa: CASSLGAGADTQYF

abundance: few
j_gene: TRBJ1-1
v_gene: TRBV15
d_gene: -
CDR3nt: TGTGCCACCGGTCGGGGGAACACTGAAGCTTTCTTT
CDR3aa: CATGRGNTEAFF

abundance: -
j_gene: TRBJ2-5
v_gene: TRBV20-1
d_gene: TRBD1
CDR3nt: TGCAGTGCTAGGGGACAGGGGCGGGAGACCCAGTACTTC
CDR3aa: CSARGQGRETQYF

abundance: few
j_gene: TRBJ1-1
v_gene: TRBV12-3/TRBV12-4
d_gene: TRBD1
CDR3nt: TGTGCCAGCAGTGCCCGGGACAGAGAAGATGAAGCTTTCTTT
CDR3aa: CASSARDREDEAFF

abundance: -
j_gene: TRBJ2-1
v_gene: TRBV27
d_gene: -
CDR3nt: TGTGCCAGCAGTGACAGATACAATGAGCAGTTCTTC
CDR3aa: CASSDRYNEQFF

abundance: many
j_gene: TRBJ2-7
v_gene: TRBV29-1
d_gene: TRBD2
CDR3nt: TGCAGCGTCCGACTAGCGGGAGGGCCCTACGAGCAGTACTTC
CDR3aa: CSVRLAGGPYEQYF

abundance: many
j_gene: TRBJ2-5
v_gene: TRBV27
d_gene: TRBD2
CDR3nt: TGTGCCAGCAGGAGAGGGGCGGGAGGAGAGACCCAGTACTTC
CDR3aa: CASRRGAGGETQYF

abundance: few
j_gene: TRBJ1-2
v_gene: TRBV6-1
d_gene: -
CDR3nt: TGTGCCAGCAGTGAAGCGGGGGGTCGCGGCTACACCTTC
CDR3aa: CASSEAGGRGYTF

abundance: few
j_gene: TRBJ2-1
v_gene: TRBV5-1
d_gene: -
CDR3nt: TGCGCCAGCAGCTTTCAAGGTCCCAATGAGCAGTTCTTC
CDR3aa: CASSFQGPNEQFF

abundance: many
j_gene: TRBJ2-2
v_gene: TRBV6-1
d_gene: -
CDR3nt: TGTGCCAGCAGACCCAGTCGTGCCGGGGAGCTGTTTTTT
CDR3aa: CASRPSRAGELFF

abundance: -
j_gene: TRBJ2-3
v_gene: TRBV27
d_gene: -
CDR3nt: TGTGCCAGCAGCCTTCGCCCCAGGGGGGGAGATACGCAGTATTTT
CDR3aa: CASSLRPRGGDTQYF

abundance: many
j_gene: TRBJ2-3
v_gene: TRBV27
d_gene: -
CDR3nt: TGTGCCAGCAGTTTACCCCCGGGCCTCACAGATACGCAGTATTTT
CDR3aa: CASSLPPGLTDTQYF

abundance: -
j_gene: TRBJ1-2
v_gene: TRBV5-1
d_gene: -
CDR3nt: TGCGCCAGCAGACAAGGAACAAATGGCTACACCTTC
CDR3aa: CASRQGTNGYTF

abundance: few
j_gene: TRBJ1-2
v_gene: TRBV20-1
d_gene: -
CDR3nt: TGCAGTGCTTCACGACGGGGGGCACAATCAGACTATGGCTACACCTTC
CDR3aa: CSASRRGAQSDYGYTF

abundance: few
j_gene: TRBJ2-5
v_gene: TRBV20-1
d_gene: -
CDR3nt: TGCAGTGCTAGTGCTCAGGGGAAATTCCAAGAGACCCAGTACTTC
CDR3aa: CSASAQGKFQETQYF

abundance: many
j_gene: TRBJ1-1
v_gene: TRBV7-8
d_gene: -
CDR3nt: TGTGCCAGCAGCCCCGTTACAGGGAACGCTGAAGCTTTCTTT
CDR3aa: CASSPVTGNAEAFF

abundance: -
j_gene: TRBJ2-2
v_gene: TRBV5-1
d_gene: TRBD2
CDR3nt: TGCGCCAGCAGCTTGCGGTCTAGCGGGGCGAACACCGGGGAGCTGTTTTTT
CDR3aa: CASSLRSSGANTGELFF

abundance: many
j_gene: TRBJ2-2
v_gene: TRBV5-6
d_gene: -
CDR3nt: TGTGCCAGCAGCTTGAGCGGGAACACCGGGGAGCTGTTTTTT
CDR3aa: CASSLSGNTGELFF

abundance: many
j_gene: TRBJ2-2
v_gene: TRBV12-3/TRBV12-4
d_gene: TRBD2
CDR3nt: TGTGCCAGCAGTTTCCTAGCGGGGATAACCGGGGAGCTGTTTTTT
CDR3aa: CASSFLAGITGELFF

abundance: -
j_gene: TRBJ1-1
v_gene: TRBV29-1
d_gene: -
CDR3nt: TGCAGCGTTGTCAGGTTCCAGTACAGGGTCGACACTGAAGCTTTCTTT
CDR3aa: CSVVRFQYRVDTEAFF

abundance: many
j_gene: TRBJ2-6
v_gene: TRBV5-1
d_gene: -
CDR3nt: TGCGCCAGCAGCTTATCAAGTGGGGCCAACGTCCTGACTTTC
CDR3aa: CASSLSSGANVLTF

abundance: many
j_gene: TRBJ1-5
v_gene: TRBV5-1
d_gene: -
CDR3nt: TGCGCCAGCAGCTTGGTTGCAGGGAGTCAGCCCCAGCATTTT
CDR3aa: CASSLVAGSQPQHF

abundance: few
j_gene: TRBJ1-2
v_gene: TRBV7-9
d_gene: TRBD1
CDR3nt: TGTGCCAGCAGCTCCCAGGGACAGGGGGCAGGGTATGGCTACACCTTC
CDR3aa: CASSSQGQGAGYGYTF

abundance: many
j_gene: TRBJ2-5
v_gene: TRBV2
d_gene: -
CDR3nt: TGTGCCAGCAGGGCCACCGGTGGAGAGACCCAGTACTTC
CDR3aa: CASRATGGETQYF

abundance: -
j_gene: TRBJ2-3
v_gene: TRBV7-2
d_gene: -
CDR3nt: TGTGCCAGCAGCCAAAACGGTGCGACACCGAGAGGTACGCAGTATTTT
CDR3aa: CASSQNGATPRGTQYF

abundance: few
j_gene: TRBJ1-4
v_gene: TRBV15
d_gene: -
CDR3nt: TGTGCCACCAGCAGAGTAGGAGCGCGGGAAAAACTGTTTTTT
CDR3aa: CATSRVGAREKLFF

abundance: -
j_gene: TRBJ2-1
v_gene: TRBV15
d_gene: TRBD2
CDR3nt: TGTGCCACCAGCAGAGTAGCGGGCCTTGAATATGAGCAGTTCTTC
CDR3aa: CATSRVAGLEYEQFF

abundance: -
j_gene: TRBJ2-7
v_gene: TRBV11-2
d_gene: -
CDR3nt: TGTGCCAGCAGCTTAGTGCCCGAGCAGTACTTC
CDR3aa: CASSLVPEQYF

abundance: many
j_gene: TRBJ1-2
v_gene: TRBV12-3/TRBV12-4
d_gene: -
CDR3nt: TGTGCCAGCAGCCCGGGGACGGTTTATGGCTACACCTTC
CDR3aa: CASSPGTVYGYTF

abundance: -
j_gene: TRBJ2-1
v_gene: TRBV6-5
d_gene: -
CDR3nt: TGTGCCAGCAGTTACTCTCAAGGGACGGTTGAGCAGTTCTTC
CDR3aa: CASSYSQGTVEQFF

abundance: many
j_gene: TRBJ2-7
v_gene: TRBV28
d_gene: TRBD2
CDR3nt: TGTGCCAGCAGTTTGAGGACTAGCGGGAGCTCCTACGAGCAGTACTTC
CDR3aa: CASSLRTSGSSYEQYF

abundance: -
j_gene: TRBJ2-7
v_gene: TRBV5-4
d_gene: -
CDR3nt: TGTGCCAGCAGCCCCGACAGCTCCTACGAGCAGTACTTC
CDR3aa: CASSPDSSYEQYF